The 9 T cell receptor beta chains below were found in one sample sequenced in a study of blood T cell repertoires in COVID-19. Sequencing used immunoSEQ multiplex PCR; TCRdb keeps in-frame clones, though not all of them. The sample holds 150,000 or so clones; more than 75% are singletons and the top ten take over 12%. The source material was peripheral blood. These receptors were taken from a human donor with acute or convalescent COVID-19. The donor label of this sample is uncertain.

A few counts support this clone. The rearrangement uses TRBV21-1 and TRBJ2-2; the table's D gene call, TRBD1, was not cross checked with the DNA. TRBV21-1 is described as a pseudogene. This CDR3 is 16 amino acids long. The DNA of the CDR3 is TGTGCCAGCAGCCACCTTGGGGACAGGGTCACCGGGGAGCTGTTTTTT. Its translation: CASSHLGDRVTGELFF.

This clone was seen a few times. The CDR3 is CASSLEFGRGRRDTQYF. CDR3 nucleotide sequence: TGTGCCAGCAGCTTAGAATTCGGCCGGGGTCGGAGAGATACGCAGTATTTT. The chain combines TRBV11-2 with TRBJ2-3; a possible D gene is TRBD2 (5 bases). Germline V lookup: CDR1 SGHAT, CDR2 FQNNGV. V lost 0 bases, J lost 5 bases, and 18 bases lay in between. The CDR3 sequence is 17 residues long.

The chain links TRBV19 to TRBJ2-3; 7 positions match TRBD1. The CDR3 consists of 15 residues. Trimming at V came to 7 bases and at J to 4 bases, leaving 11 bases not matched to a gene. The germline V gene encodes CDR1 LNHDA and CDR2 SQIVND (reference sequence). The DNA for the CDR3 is TGTGCCAGTAAAAACAGGGGATTGGGGGCAGATACGCAGTATTTT. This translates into CASKNRGLGADTQYF.

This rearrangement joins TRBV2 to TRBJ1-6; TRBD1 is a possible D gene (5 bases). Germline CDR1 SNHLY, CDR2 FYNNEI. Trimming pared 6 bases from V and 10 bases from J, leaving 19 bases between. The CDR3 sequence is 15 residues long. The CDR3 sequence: CASRGAGVRQSPLHF. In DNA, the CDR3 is TGTGCCAGCAGAGGGGCGGGAGTGCGTCAGTCACCCCTCCACTTT.

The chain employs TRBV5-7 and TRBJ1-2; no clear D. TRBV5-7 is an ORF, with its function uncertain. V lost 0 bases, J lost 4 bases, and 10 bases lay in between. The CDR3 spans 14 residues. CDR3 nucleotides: TGTGCCAGCAGCTTGGCATACGAGGCCTATGGCTACACCTTC. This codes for CASSLAYEAYGYTF.

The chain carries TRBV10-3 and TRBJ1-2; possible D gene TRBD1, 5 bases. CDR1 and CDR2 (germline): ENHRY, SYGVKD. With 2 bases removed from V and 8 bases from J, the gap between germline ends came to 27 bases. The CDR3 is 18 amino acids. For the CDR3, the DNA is TGTGCCATCAGTGAGCGTCTGCTTGAGAACCGGGACTTAAAGGGCTACACCTTC. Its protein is CAISERLLENRDLKGYTF.

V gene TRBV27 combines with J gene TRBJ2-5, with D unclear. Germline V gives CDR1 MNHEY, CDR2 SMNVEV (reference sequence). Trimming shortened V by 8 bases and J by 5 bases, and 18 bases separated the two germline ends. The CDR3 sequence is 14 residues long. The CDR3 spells CASAPPGTRETQYF. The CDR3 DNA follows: TGTGCCAGCGCCCCCCCGGGTACTCGGGAGACCCAGTACTTC.

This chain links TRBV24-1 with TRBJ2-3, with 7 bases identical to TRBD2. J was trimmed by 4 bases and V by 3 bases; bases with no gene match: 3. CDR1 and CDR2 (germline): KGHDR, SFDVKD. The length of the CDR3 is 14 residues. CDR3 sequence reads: CATSDPGGSDTQYF. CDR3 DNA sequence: TGTGCCACCAGTGATCCCGGGGGGTCAGATACGCAGTATTTT.

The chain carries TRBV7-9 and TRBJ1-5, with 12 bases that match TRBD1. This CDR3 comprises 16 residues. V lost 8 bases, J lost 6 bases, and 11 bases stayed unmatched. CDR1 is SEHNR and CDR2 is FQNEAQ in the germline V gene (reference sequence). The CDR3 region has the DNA TGTGCCAGCGAACCGGGACAGGGGGCATTGTCTCAGCCCCAGCATTTT. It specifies CASEPGQGALSQPQHF.